Listed below are T cell receptor beta chains from one sample, sequenced in a study of T cell responses to AZD1222 COVID-19 vaccine. Here immunoSEQ multiplex PCR was the method, and the copy in TCRdb shows in-frame clones only, minus some. The sample comprises about 57,000 clones, approximately 84% of which are singletons, and 16% rests with the top ten. Material: peripheral blood, obtained on day 0 of AZD1222 vaccination. Receptors originate from an adult in good health. Both conserved end residues are part of each CDR3. Fields, in order: V gene, CDR3 protein.

V: TRBV18; CDR3: CASSPVQIGTGGYERYF
V: TRBV2; CDR3: CASGDRIMNTEAFF
V: TRBV18; CDR3: CASSPPGLADAGTQYF
V: TRBV10-3; CDR3: CAISDRVEEKLFF
V: TRBV7-2; CDR3: CASSLPQTFEAFF
V: TRBV5-1; CDR3: CASSPASTNEKLFF
V: TRBV6-5; CDR3: CASSWGRSPQETQYF
V: TRBV19; CDR3: CASSTTGGSYEQYF
V: TRBV18; CDR3: CASSDQQGKAEAFF
V: TRBV19; CDR3: CASSTGVVYEQYF
V: TRBV5-5; CDR3: CASRQNSGFRLNGYTF
V: TRBV4-2; CDR3: CASSQATSGVYEQYF
V: TRBV2; CDR3: CASSSLGPGNQPQHF
V: TRBV7-7; CDR3: CASSLAPGGERTQYF
V: TRBV7-9; CDR3: CASSTTGQRISGNTIYF
V: TRBV2; CDR3: CASRDRGLLYTEAFF
V: TRBV18; CDR3: CASSPSREGFGYTF
V: TRBV7-2; CDR3: CASSLVPSGNTGELFF
V: TRBV27; CDR3: CASRPPGGLGTEAFF
V: TRBV7-2; CDR3: CASSFRQGGTDTQYF
V: TRBV7-8; CDR3: CASSQQGSGNTIYF
V: TRBV6-5; CDR3: CASSLQVNTEAFF
V: TRBV27; CDR3: CASSHRGAGDGSTDTQYF
V: TRBV7-9; CDR3: CASSLLGSYNEQFF
V: TRBV30; CDR3: CAWWDLRVYGYTF
V: TRBV25-1; CDR3: CASSEWDRGYTF
V: TRBV12-3/TRBV12-4; CDR3: CASSLTEYNEQFF
V: TRBV19; CDR3: CASSISGAGELFF